In its sample, the clone carrying this TCR beta chain was seen a few times. Its specificity is not known. Together with a sample-barcoded 5' primer, a J-beta primer mix was included in a second PCR lasting roughly 6 to 12 cycles. Via MiXCR, TCRdb re-called the 5' RACE reads, giving one row per CDR3 protein. The sample lists around 1,500,000 distinct CDR3 sequences, about 43% occurring once. These data originate in a study of blood T cells in healthy people across ages. General study points: It was not known whether donors were CMV positive (a possible confounder of expanded clonotype changes).

Those donating, healthy Caucasian individuals from Russia, were aged about 6 to 95. Trimming stripped 2 bases from V and 4 bases from J, with 11 bases between. Germline CDR1 is MNHEY and CDR2 is SVGAGI. The CDR3 sequence is 14 residues long. The source of this sequence is a woman younger than 35 in good health. The chain combines TRBV6-5 with TRBJ2-5, with D tentatively TRBD1 (6 bases). Sequenced: blood. The CDR3 DNA sequence: TGTGCCAGCAGTTACAACGCAGGGGCAGAGACCCAGTACTTC. Its protein product is CASSYNAGAETQYF.